This record looks at one T cell receptor beta chain sequence and its context. From blood CD8+ and CD4+ T cells, the TCR beta chain was sequenced. Patients with Susac syndrome met diagnostic criteria that were recently defined for definite or probable disease. RNA was extracted with the RNeasy kit, and a quantity of roughly 0.5 to 1 ug was reverse transcribed using random hexamers. TCRdb reprocessed the immunoSEQ multiplex PCR reads with MiXCR, giving one entry per CDR3 protein. The sample has about 140,000 distinct CDR3 sequences; roughly 94% are singletons. The sample comes from a study of CD8 T cells in Susac syndrome. Study details: Blood was drawn from patients with Susac syndrome. At that point, they were therapy-naive, on corticosteroids, or on intravenous immunoglobulin alone.

Material: CD4+ T cells from PBMCs. The receptor was isolated from a human donor with Susac syndrome.

CDR3 coding DNA: TGTGCCAGCAGGGGGGCAGGAGGTGAAAAACTGTTTTTT. It is translated as CASRGAGGEKLFF. The gene calls are TRBV28 and TRBJ1-4; D possibly corresponds to TRBD1 (6 bases). Germline CDR1 MDHEN, CDR2 SYDVKM. V lost 6 bases and J lost 7, with 12 bases in between. CDR3 length equals 13 residues.